These 3 T cell receptor beta chains came from one sample sequenced in a study of blood T cell repertoires in COVID-19 (dated by TCRdb to about 2020). The library came from the immunoSEQ multiplex PCR assay. TCRdb re-hosts the immuneACCESS table, in-frame sequences only. Its copies lack some clones; in the studies checked, an unresolved V gene accounts for under half of them, and the cause for the rest is not known. A total of roughly 180,000 clones appear in this sample, 65% to 90% of them only once. Of the sample, around 8.2% falls within the top ten clones. What was sequenced was peripheral blood. The receptors were gathered from a man in his 60s with acute or convalescent COVID-19.

The chain has TRBV29-1 and TRBJ2-3; perhaps TRBD2 as D (7 bases). Germline-derived CDR1 and CDR2 are SQVTM and ANQGSEA. CDR3 length equals 14 residues. The CDR3 spells CSVWGGASTDTQYF. The DNA for the CDR3 is TGCAGTGTCTGGGGGGGGGCTAGCACAGATACGCAGTATTTT.

CDR3 DNA sequence: TGTGCTAGTGGTTTGGTGACCCCCGGGATTATTAAGCCACCCTCCTACGAGCAGTACTTC. Its translation: CASGLVTPGIIKPPSYEQYF. The chain combines TRBV12-5 with TRBJ2-7; a possible D gene is TRBD2 (5 bases). Germline CDR1 is LGHNT and CDR2 is FRNRAP. The CDR3 contains 20 residues. With 0 bases removed from V and 0 bases from J, the gap between germline ends came to 24 bases. The full variable domain, its missing parts supplied by reference TRBV12-5 and TRBJ2-7, is DARVTQTPRHKVTEMGQEVTMRCQPILGHNTVFWYRQTMMQGLELLAYFRNRAPLDDSGMPKDRFSAEMPDATLATLKIQPSEPRDSAVYFCASGLVTPGIIKPPSYEQYFGPGTRLTVT.

The chain joins TRBV5-1 to TRBJ1-1; 10 bases align to TRBD1. With V trimmed by 0 bases and J by 4 bases, 9 bases remained unmatched. The CDR3 has 17 amino acids. Germline-derived CDR1 and CDR2 are SGHRS and YFSETQ. The CDR3 reads CASSLGGGQGIGTEAFF. CDR3 DNA sequence: TGCGCCAGCAGCTTGGGAGGGGGACAGGGGATAGGCACTGAAGCTTTCTTT.